This T cell receptor (beta chain) was sequenced for a study of blood T cell repertoires in COVID-19. V was trimmed by 5 bases and J by 5 bases, leaving 13 bases between them. Germline CDR1 and CDR2: SEHNR and FQNEAQ (reference sequence). The CDR3 contains 13 residues. Using immunoSEQ multiplex PCR, the repertoire was profiled, and TCRdb retains in-frame clones only, with some absent. The sample records about 370,000 clones, 90% being singletons. The origin of this receptor is a man aged 18 to 30 with active or convalescent COVID-19. The sequenced material came from peripheral blood. The gene calls are TRBV7-9 and TRBJ2-7; the D gene is possibly TRBD2 (5 bases). CDR3 bases: TGTGCCAGCAGCCCCCGGGATCCCCACGAGCAGTACTTC. Protein: CASSPRDPHEQYF. The whole variable domain, filled in from reference TRBV7-9 and TRBJ2-7, reads DTGVSQNPRHKITKRGQNVTFRCDPISEHNRLYWYRQTLGQGPEFLTYFQNEAQLEKSRLLSDRFSAERPKGSFSTLEIQRTEQGDSAMYLCASSPRDPHEQYFGPGTRLTVT.